Detailed here is one TCR beta chain. The data originate from a study of blood T cell repertoires in COVID-19. Germline V lookup: CDR1 MNHEY, CDR2 SMNVEV (reference sequence). The CDR3 totals 12 residues. Trimming removed 2 bases from V and 12 bases from J, with 8 bases in between. Sequencing was performed with immunoSEQ multiplex PCR; in TCRdb, only in-frame clones are kept and a portion is missing. The table shows 170,000 or so clones, with around 73% occurring only once. Membership in each cohort depended on participant-reported clinical history. V is TRBV27 and J is TRBJ1-6; D remains unclear. Sequenced: PBMCs or T cells enriched from blood (not recorded which). This receptor was obtained from a woman aged 50 to 60 who had recovered from COVID-19. CDR3 protein: CASSLIVGPLHF. The CDR3 nucleotides read TGTGCCAGCAGTTTAATTGTCGGACCCCTCCACTTT.